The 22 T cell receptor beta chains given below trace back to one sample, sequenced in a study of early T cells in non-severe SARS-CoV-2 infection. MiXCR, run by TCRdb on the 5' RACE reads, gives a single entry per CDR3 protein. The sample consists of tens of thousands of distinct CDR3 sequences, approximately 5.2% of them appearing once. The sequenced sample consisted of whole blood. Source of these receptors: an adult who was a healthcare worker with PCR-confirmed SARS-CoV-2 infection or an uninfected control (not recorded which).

The CDR3 region is CASSFTREPGEQFF. CDR3 DNA sequence: TGTGCCAGCAGCTTTACCCGGGAGCCAGGGGAGCAGTTCTTC. The chain joins TRBV7-8 to TRBJ2-1, with D maybe TRBD2 (6 bases). V gave up 3 bases and J gave up 10 bases, with 16 bases separating them. Germline V gene lookup returns CDR1 SGHVS and CDR2 FQNEAQ. The CDR3 has 14 residues.

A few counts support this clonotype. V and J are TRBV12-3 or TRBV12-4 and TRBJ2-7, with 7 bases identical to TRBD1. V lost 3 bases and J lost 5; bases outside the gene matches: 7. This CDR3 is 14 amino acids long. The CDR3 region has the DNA TGTGCCAGCAGTTTCCGGCAGGGGGTTAACGAGCAGTACTTC. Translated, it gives CASSFRQGVNEQYF.

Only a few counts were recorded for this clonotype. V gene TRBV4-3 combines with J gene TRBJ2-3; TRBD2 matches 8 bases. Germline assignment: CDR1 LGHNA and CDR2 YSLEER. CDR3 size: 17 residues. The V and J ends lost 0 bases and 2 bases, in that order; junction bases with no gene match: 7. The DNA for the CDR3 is TGCGCCAGCAGCCAAGAGGGGCTAGCGGGCCCCACAGATACGCAGTATTTT. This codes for CASSQEGLAGPTDTQYF.

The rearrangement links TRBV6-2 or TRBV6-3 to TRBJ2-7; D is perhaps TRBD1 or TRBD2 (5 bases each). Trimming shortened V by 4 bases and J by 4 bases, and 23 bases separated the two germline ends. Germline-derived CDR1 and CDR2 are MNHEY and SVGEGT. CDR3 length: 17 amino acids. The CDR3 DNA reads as TGTGCCAGCAGTTCCCCGGCCCCCCGGGACCGGTGGTACGAGCAGTACTTC. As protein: CASSSPAPRDRWYEQYF.

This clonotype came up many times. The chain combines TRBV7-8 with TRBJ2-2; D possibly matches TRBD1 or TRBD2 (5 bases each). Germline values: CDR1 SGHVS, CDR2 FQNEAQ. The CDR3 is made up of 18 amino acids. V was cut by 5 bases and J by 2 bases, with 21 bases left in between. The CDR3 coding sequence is TGTGCCAGCAGCCTCCGGGACGCCAGCCCGACTAACACCGGGGAGCTGTTTTTT. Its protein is CASSLRDASPTNTGELFF.

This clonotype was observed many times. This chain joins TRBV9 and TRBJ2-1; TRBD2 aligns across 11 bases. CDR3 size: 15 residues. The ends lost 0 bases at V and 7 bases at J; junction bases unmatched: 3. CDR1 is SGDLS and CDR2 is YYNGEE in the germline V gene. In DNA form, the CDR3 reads TGTGCCAGCAGCGTAGAATCTAGCGGGAGGAATGAGCAGTTCTTC. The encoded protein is CASSVESSGRNEQFF.

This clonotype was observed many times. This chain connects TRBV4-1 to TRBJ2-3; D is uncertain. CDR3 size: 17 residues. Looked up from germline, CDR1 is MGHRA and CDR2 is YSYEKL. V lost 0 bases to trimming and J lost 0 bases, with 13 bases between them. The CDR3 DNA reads TGCGCCAGCAGCCAAGAGTTACTGGGTTCTAGCACAGATACGCAGTATTTT. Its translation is CASSQELLGSSTDTQYF.

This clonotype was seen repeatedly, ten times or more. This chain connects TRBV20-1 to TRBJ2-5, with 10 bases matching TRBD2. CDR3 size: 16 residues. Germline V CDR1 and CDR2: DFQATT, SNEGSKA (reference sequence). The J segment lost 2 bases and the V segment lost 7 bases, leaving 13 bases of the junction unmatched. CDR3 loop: CSVSTSGLGSQETQYF. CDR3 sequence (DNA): TGCAGTGTTTCGACTAGCGGGCTTGGATCGCAAGAGACCCAGTACTTC.

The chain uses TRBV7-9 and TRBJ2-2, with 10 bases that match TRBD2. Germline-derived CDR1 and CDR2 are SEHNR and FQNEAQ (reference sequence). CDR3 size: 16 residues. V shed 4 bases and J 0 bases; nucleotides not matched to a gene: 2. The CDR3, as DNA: TGTGCCAGCAGCTCAGGACTAGCGGCGAACACCGGGGAGCTGTTTTTT. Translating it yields CASSSGLAANTGELFF.

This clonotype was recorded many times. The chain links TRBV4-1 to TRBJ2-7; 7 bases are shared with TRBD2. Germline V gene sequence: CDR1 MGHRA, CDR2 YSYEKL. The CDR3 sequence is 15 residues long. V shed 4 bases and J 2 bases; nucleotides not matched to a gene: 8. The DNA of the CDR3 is TGCGCCAGCAGCCCCCGGACTAGTCCCACCTACGAGCAGTACTTC. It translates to CASSPRTSPTYEQYF.

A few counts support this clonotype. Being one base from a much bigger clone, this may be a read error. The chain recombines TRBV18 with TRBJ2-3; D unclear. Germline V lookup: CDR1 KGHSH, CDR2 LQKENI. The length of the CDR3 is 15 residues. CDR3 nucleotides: TGTGCCAGCTCGGAATCACCGGACGTCGGAGATATGCAGTATTTT. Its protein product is CASSESPDVGDMQYF.

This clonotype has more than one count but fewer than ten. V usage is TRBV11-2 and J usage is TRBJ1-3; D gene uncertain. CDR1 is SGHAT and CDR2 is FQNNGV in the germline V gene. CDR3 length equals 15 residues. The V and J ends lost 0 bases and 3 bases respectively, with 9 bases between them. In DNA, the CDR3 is TGTGCCAGCAGCTTAGATCCGACATTTGGAAACACCATATATTTT. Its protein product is CASSLDPTFGNTIYF.

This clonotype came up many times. Written as DNA, the CDR3 is TGTGCCAGCAGAGAACCAGGGTTAAACACTGAAGCTTTCTTT. It yields the protein CASREPGLNTEAFF. The chain is built from TRBV6-1 and TRBJ1-1, with TRBD1 as a possible D gene (5 bases). V was pared by 6 bases and J by 2 bases, with 13 bases between. There are 14 residues in the CDR3. The germline V gene encodes CDR1 MNHNS and CDR2 SASEGT.

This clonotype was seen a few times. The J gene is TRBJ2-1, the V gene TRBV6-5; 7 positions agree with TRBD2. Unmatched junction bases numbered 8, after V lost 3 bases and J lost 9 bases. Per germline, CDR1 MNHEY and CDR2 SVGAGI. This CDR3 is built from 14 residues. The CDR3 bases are TGTGCCAGCAGTTATCTCCTAGCGGCGGGTGAGCAGTTCTTC. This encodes CASSYLLAAGEQFF.

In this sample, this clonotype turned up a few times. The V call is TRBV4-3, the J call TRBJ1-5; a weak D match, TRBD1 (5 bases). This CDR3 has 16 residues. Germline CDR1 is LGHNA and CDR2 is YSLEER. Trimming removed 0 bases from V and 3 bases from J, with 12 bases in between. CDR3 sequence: CASSQDHAGNNQPQHF. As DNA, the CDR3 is TGCGCCAGCAGCCAAGATCATGCAGGGAACAATCAGCCCCAGCATTTT.

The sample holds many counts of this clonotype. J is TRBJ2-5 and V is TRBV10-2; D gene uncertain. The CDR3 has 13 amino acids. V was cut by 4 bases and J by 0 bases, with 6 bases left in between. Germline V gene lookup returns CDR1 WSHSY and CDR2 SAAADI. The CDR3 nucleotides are TGCGCCAGCAGTGTGCAGTACCAAGAGACCCAGTACTTC. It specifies CASSVQYQETQYF.

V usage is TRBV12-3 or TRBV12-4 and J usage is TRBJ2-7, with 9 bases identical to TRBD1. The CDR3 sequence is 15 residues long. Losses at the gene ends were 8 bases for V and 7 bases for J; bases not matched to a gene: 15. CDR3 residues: CASGQTGTGLREQYF. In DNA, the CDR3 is TGTGCCAGCGGACAGACCGGGACAGGGCTACGGGAGCAGTACTTC.

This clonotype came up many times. The chain's CDR3 is CASSPAGRAGRGADTQYF. As DNA, the CDR3 is TGTGCCAGCAGCCCAGCGGGGCGAGCGGGGAGAGGGGCAGATACGCAGTATTTT. The chain combines TRBV11-1 with TRBJ2-3, with TRBD2 matching over 7 bases. CDR3 size: 18 residues. V lost 5 bases and J lost 4; bases outside the gene matches: 18. The germline gives CDR1 SGHAT, CDR2 FQDESV (reference sequence).

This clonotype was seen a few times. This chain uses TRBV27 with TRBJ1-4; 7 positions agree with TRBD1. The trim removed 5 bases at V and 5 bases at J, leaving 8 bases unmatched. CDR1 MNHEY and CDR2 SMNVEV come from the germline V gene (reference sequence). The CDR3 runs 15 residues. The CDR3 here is CASSGTRGGNEKLFF. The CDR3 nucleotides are TGTGCCAGCAGTGGGACTAGAGGGGGCAATGAAAAACTGTTTTTT.

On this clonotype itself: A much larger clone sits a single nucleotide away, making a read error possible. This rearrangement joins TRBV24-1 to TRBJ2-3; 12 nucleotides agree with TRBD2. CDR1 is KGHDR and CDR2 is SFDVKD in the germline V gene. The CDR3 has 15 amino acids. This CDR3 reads CATSQTSGSIDTQYF. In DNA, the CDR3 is TGTGCCACCAGTCAGACTAGCGGGAGCATAGATACGCAGTATTTT.

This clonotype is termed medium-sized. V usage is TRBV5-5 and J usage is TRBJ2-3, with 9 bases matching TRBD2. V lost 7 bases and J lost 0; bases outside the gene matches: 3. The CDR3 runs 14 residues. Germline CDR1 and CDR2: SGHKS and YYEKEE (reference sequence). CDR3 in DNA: TGTGCCAGCCCCGGGACTAGCAGCACAGATACGCAGTATTTT. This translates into CASPGTSSTDTQYF.

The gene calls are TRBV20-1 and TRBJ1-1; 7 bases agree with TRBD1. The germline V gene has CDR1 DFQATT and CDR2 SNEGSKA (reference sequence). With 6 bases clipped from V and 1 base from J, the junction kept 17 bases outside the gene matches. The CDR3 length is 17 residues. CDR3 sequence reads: CSASSRRDSQPNTEAFF. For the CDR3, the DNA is TGCAGTGCCAGCAGTCGTAGGGACAGTCAACCGAACACTGAAGCTTTCTTT.